The 2 T cell receptor beta chains listed next were all sequenced from one sample in a study of T cells in Graves' hyperthyroidism and ophthalmopathy. It was RNA transcripts that yielded the amplified TCR beta CDR3 regions. Using the HTBI primer set, a first-round RT-PCR was run on the TCR CDR3. MiXCR, run by TCRdb on the multiplex PCR reads, gives a single entry per CDR3 protein. The sample has about 200,000 distinct CDR3 sequences, roughly 17% seen once. Material: blood. The receptors were gathered from a woman between 45 and 65 years old with Graves' hyperthyroidism.

This clonotype was recorded at least ten times. V usage is TRBV27 and J usage is TRBJ2-5; 12 bases agree with TRBD1. The V and J ends lost 1 base and 5 bases, in that order; junction bases with no gene match: 8. The CDR3 covers 17 residues. CDR1 is MNHEY and CDR2 is SMNVEV in the germline V gene (reference sequence). In nucleotides, the CDR3 is TGTGCCAGCAGTTTATATGGGACAGGGGGCCGAGGGGAGACCCAGTACTTC. This gives the protein CASSLYGTGGRGETQYF.

This clonotype was detected many times. The rearrangement joins TRBV5-5 to TRBJ1-1; 8 nucleotides match TRBD1. The CDR3 is 16 residues long. Germline V gene sequence: CDR1 SGHKS, CDR2 YYEKEE (reference sequence). Germline trimming cut 3 bases from V and 5 bases from J; bases unmatched to any gene: 12. In nucleotides, the CDR3 is TGTGCCAGCAGCTCCGGACAGGGCTTAGGGGAAACTGAAGCTTTCTTT. This gives the protein CASSSGQGLGETEAFF. Full variable domain (outside the CDR3, taken from reference TRBV5-5 and TRBJ1-1): DAGVTQSPTHLIKTRGQQVTLRCSPISGHKSVSWYQQVLGQGPQFIFQYYEKEERGRGNFPDRFSARQFPNYSSELNVNALLLGDSALYLCASSSGQGLGETEAFFGQGTRLTVV.